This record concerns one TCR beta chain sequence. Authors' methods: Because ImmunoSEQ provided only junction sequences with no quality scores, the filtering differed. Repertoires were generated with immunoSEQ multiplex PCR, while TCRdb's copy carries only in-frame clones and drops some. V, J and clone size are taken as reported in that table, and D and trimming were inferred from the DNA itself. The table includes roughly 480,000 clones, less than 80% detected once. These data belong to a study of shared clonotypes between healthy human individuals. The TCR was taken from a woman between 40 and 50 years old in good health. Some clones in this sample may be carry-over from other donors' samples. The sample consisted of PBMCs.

CDR3 region: CSALTDYYSYNEQFF. The CDR3 DNA reads as TGCAGCGCCTTGACAGACTATTACTCCTACAATGAGCAGTTCTTC. The chain links TRBV29-1 to TRBJ2-1; D possibly uses TRBD1 or TRBD2 (5 bases each). The CDR3 runs 15 residues. CDR1 and CDR2 from the germline V gene are SQVTM and ANQGSEA. The ends were cut back, 7 bases at V and 0 bases at J, with 16 bases in the middle.